This T cell receptor beta chain was profiled in a study of blood T cell repertoires in COVID-19. Study in general: T cells, B-cell-depleted T cells, or PBMCs supplied cDNA or gDNA.

Assay used: immunoSEQ multiplex PCR; TCRdb lists only in-frame clones, some missing. Of some 250,000 clones in the sample, more than 75% were seen once. Between the trimmed V and J ends, which lost 3 bases and 4 bases, there was a span of 11 bases. The CDR3 covers 15 residues. Germline CDR1 reads KGHDR; CDR2 reads SFDVKD. V is TRBV24-1 and J is TRBJ2-2; a weak D match, TRBD2 (5 bases). The source of this sequence is a middle-aged woman with acute COVID-19. The sequenced sample consisted of PBMCs or T cells enriched from blood (not recorded which). The CDR3 here is CATSDPSQVTGELFF. CDR3 nucleotide sequence: TGTGCCACCAGTGATCCTAGCCAAGTCACCGGGGAGCTGTTTTTT.